The source of this T cell receptor (beta chain) is a study of somatic mutations in cytotoxic T cells in rheumatoid arthritis. General observations from the study: The authors did not know the antigen targets of the expanded CD8+ clones. Patients with rheumatoid arthritis did not differ significantly from age-matched healthy controls in CD8+ T-cell clonality. A single CD8+ clone exceeded 20% of CD8+ cells in 8 of 65 patients.

The table came from immunoSEQ multiplex PCR; TCRdb's copy has only in-frame clones and leaves some out. Here the sample spans about 18,000 clones, 80% being singletons. Of note for this clone: The antigen is not known.

Positive magnetic bead selection, which isolated the CD4+ and CD8+ cells, was followed by a flow cytometry check of purity. Losses at the gene ends were 3 bases for V and 5 bases for J; bases not matched to a gene: 4. The CDR3 is made up of 15 amino acids. Germline CDR1 and CDR2: SGHTA and FQGNSA. J is TRBJ2-1 and V is TRBV7-2, with TRBD2 matching 10 bases. Specimen: CD8+ T cells sorted from blood. The TCR comes from an adult with rheumatoid arthritis. CDR3 loop: CASSFTSGRDNEQFF. CDR3 DNA: TGTGCCAGCAGCTTCACGAGCGGGAGGGACAATGAGCAGTTCTTC.